This T cell receptor (beta chain) was identified during a study of graft-versus-host responses after intestinal transplantation (dated by TCRdb to 2020 to 2023). About the investigation overall: The transplants that recipients received were multivisceral, liver-intestinal, or isolated intestinal. Rather than going through the commercial service, samples from three later patients were sequenced in-house on an Illumina MiSeq and processed with MiXCR. After intestinal transplantation, graft-versus-host and host-versus-graft alloreactive T cell clones were followed in the graft, circulation and bone marrow using bulk TCR-beta CDR3 sequencing. Alloreactive clones were identified by sequencing pre-transplant mixed lymphocyte reaction products and comparing them with unstimulated pre-transplant donor and recipient T cells. A cohort of some 24 intestinal transplant recipients, including one retransplant, was enrolled, and a few patients lacking pretransplant specimens were excluded. A peak of at least 4% donor T cells among recipient peripheral blood mononuclear cells was the definition used for donor T cell macrochimerism. Every recipient was given anti-thymocyte globulin induction, then maintenance tacrolimus and steroids for around three years. Summary of the overall study and its limitations: In patients with donor T cell macrochimerism, the allografts had high GvH to HvG T cell clonal ratios. Conclusions were limited by the relatively low number and heterogeneity of intestinal transplant patients. Early after transplant, declines in HvG clones were associated with peak levels of circulating GvH clones. GvH clones were found in recipient bone marrow, and some of the GvH clones appeared earlier in ileal mucosa or blood, which is consistent with an intestinal mucosal origin.

To prepare the library, the immunoSEQ multiplex PCR assay was applied. For most patients, genomic DNA was isolated with the Qiagen DNeasy Blood and Tissue Kit and sent frozen to Adaptive Biotechnologies for TCR sequencing. High-throughput TCR-beta CDR3 sequencing of genomic DNA from most patients was performed by Adaptive Biotechnologies. The authors' analysis ran thus. TCR sequencing data for approximately 17 patients were retrieved from Adaptive's ImmunoSEQ software; three other patients were processed with MiXCR and VDJtools. CD4 versus CD8 sorting errors were corrected by removing sequences found in both subsets at a frequency ratio below 5:1. Because the origin of CDR3 nucleotide sequences shared between donor and recipient could not be assigned, those sequences were removed. At least 2-fold expansion over unstimulated cells and a minimum CFSE-low frequency of 0.002% (template counts) or 0.001% (read counts) were required for clones to be classified as alloreactive. Clones detected in sequenced pre-transplant spleen, lymph node, or MLR CFSE-low populations of the donor or recipient were defined as mappable. Cumulative frequency of alloreactive clones was calculated as a percentage of all sequences weighted by copy number. TCRdb limited this immuneACCESS table to in-frame rearrangements with V and J called. A share of clones is missing; checked studies link under half to unresolved V genes, and the rest is unexplained. That table is the source of V, J and clone size, and D and trimming were worked out from the DNA. Across this sample there are just under 65,000 clones, with 90% seen only once. Roughly 1.6% of the sample belongs to the ten largest clones.

As for this clone: The clone's antigen remains unknown. Base quality data are lacking; no much larger clone is found one base away.

From the cysteine through the phenylalanine, the CDR3 covers 18 amino acids. Only the CDR3 DNA stays, 54 bases, in frame from base 1. CDR1 and CDR2 (MNHEY, SMNVEV) derive from the germline V gene (reference sequence). V is cut back by 4 bases and J by 5 bases, with 14 bases in the junction unmatched. The sample's time point label, decoded: cells obtained before transplantation from donor or recipient. CD3+CD4+ and CD3+CD8+ populations were FACS-sorted from unstimulated pre-transplant donor and recipient cells taken from spleen or lymph nodes. The TCR comes from a human donor who was the organ donor for an intestinal transplant. The chain couples TRBV27 to TRBJ2-3, and TRBD2 aligns with 11 junction nucleotides. This material consisted of unstimulated CD8+ T cells sorted from spleen or lymph node cells, taken before transplant. The CDR3 region: CASSSSSMTSGIGDTQYF. The nucleotide sequence is given as TGTGCCAGCAGTTCCTCCTCAATGACTAGCGGGATAGGAGATACGCAGTATTTT.